Following are 28 T cell receptor delta chains from one sample sequenced in a study of Vδ1+ human thymocytes. The template was reverse-transcribed extracted RNA. Pooled V-gene forward primers with one constant-region reverse primer generated the CDR3 amplicons by multiplex PCR. TCRdb re-called the multiplex PCR reads with CATT. The sample includes about 73,000 delta-chain clones, about 35% of them seen just once. These TCRs are of unknown antigen specificity. General observations from the study: Highly polyclonal TRG and TRD repertoires with Gaussian CDR3 length distributions appeared in thymus.

What was sequenced was Vdelta1+ gamma-delta thymocytes from the thymus. Subset described: FACS-sorted CD3+ TCRalphabeta- TCRVdelta1+ TCRVdelta2- thymocytes. The receptors were gathered from a boy under three years old who had congenital heart surgery.

This clone was seen a handful of times. The chain uses TRDV1 and TRDJ1; no definite D call. The V end lost 2 bases, the J end lost 0 bases, and 16 bases lay between the germline ends. CDR3 length: 17 amino acids. In germline, CDR1 is TSWWSYY, CDR2 QGS. CDR3 coding DNA: TGTGCTCTTGGGGAATACGTCGCAGGGAAAAACACCGATAAACTCATCTTT. It encodes CALGEYVAGKNTDKLIF.

This chain uses TRDV1 with TRDJ1, with 9 bases lining up with TRDD3. This CDR3 is 19 amino acids long. Germline lookup yields CDR1 TSWWSYY and CDR2 QGS. The V segment lost 1 base and the J segment 0 bases; nucleotides outside the gene matches: 12. CDR3 nucleotide sequence: TGTGCTCTTGGGGAACCCCTTGGGGTACTGGGGGACTACACCGATAAACTCATCTTT. Amino acid sequence: CALGEPLGVLGDYTDKLIF.

The table lists this clone with a few counts. The chain has TRDV1 and TRDJ1, with TRDD3 matching over 10 bases. The junction had 17 bases not matched to a gene; V was cut back by 0 bases and J by 1 base. The CDR3 consists of 21 residues. Germline V gives CDR1 TSWWSYY, CDR2 QGS. The CDR3 spells CALGELVPRLTWGIVTDKLIF. In DNA form, the CDR3 reads TGTGCTCTTGGGGAACTAGTGCCCCGACTCACCTGGGGGATAGTCACCGATAAACTCATCTTT.

The chain employs TRDV1 and TRDJ1; tentatively, D is TRDD2 or TRDD3 (6 bases each). The germline V gene has CDR1 TSWWSYY and CDR2 QGS. The CDR3 runs 23 residues. The V gene lost 5 bases and the J gene lost 5 bases, with 42 bases spanning the gap. CDR3 amino acids: CALGPWVRPTLMRDMTPPDKLIF. DNA of the CDR3: TGTGCTCTTGGGCCCTGGGTACGTCCTACACTAATGAGGGATATGACCCCTCCAGATAAACTCATCTTT.

This rearrangement joins TRDV2 to TRDJ1; a possible D gene is TRDD3 (6 bases). Germline assignment: CDR1 GEAIGNYY and CDR2 EKD. V was trimmed by 2 bases and J by 0 bases, leaving 12 bases between them. This CDR3 is built from 15 residues. CDR3 coding DNA: TGTGCCTGTGACAGGTACTGGGCGTACACCGATAAACTCATCTTT. Protein: CACDRYWAYTDKLIF.

This sequence joins TRDV1 and TRDJ1; 13 nucleotides match TRDD3. Germline assignment: CDR1 TSWWSYY and CDR2 QGS. After removal of 7 bases from V and 0 bases from J, the junction contained 11 bases not matched to a gene. The CDR3 is 18 amino acids. CDR3 sequence: CALVIRTGGYANTDKLIF. CDR3 sequence (DNA): TGTGCTCTTGTAATACGTACTGGGGGATACGCGAACACCGATAAACTCATCTTT.

This chain links TRDV1 with TRDJ1, with 11 bases fitting TRDD3. V trimming: 0 bases; J trimming: 1 base; junction bases outside the gene matches: 10. This CDR3 has 19 amino acids. In germline, CDR1 is TSWWSYY, CDR2 QGS. The CDR3 loop reads CALGELPSYWGIGTDKLIF. DNA for the CDR3: TGTGCTCTTGGGGAACTACCCTCCTACTGGGGGATAGGCACCGATAAACTCATCTTT.

The chain recombines TRDV1 with TRDJ1; D call uncertain. Germline CDR1 TSWWSYY, CDR2 QGS. Trimming stripped 2 bases from V and 1 base from J, with 17 bases between. CDR3 length: 17 amino acids. The CDR3 DNA reads TGTGCTCTTGGGGAAAGGTCGTATCGGGAGTCCACCGATAAACTCATCTTT. Translating gives CALGERSYRESTDKLIF.

This chain joins TRDV1 and TRDJ1, with TRDD3 identical over 7 bases. CDR3 size: 25 residues. With 0 bases clipped from V and 3 bases from J, the junction kept 34 bases outside the gene matches. Per germline, CDR1 TSWWSYY and CDR2 QGS. The CDR3 spells CALGELSPWRRPTVYLGIESDKLIF. CDR3 nucleotide sequence: TGTGCTCTTGGGGAACTTTCACCATGGCGACGGCCTACGGTATACTTGGGGATAGAGTCCGATAAACTCATCTTT.

The V gene is TRDV1, the J gene TRDJ1; 11 bases are a match to TRDD3. J gave up 4 bases and V 3 bases, and 25 bases lay outside the gene matches. The germline CDR1 and CDR2 sequences are TSWWSYY and QGS. CDR3 length equals 22 residues. The CDR3 here is CALGDRRPLKAGGYRDLDKLIF. CDR3 DNA sequence: TGTGCTCTTGGGGACCGCCGCCCATTGAAGGCTGGGGGATACAGGGATCTCGATAAACTCATCTTT.

The chain uses TRDV1 and TRDJ1; 10 bases fit TRDD3. The CDR3 consists of 23 residues. J lost 1 base, V lost 7 bases, and 30 bases had no gene match. CDR1 is TSWWSYY and CDR2 is QGS in the germline V gene. The CDR3 sequence: CALVFRFPTWLYWGIYSTDKLIF. CDR3 nucleotide sequence: TGTGCTCTTGTGTTTCGCTTTCCTACGTGGTTGTACTGGGGGATCTACTCCACCGATAAACTCATCTTT.

In its sample, this clone was seen a few times. The V gene is TRDV1, the J gene TRDJ1, with D perhaps matching TRDD3 (5 bases). V lost 2 bases and J lost 1, with 41 bases in between. CDR1 and CDR2 from the germline V gene are TSWWSYY and QGS. The CDR3 loop spans 25 amino acids. CDR3 loop: CALGEDFRNWYRRKVLEACTDKLIF. In nucleotides, the CDR3 is TGTGCTCTTGGGGAAGATTTCAGGAATTGGTACCGCAGGAAGGTACTGGAAGCATGCACCGATAAACTCATCTTT.

The chain recombines TRDV1 with TRDJ1; D unclear. Per germline, CDR1 TSWWSYY and CDR2 QGS. V was clipped by 8 bases and J by 3 bases, with 28 bases between them. The CDR3 spans 18 residues. For the CDR3, the DNA is TGTGCTCTTAGCCAACGTACGGGTCCCCTTGGGTGGGCCGATAAACTCATCTTT. Amino acid sequence: CALSQRTGPLGWADKLIF.

Notes on this clone: A junction end diverges from the germline sequence, so it may reflect a read error. J is TRDJ1 and V is TRDV1, with 11 nucleotides matching TRDD3. The CDR3 runs to 18 residues. In germline, CDR1 is TSWWSYY, CDR2 QGS. In DNA, the CDR3 is TGTGCTCTTGGGGAACTTCCCGTACTGGGGGATATCGCCGATAACCTCATCTTT. Its translation: CALGELPVLGDIADNLIF.

The V and J genes are TRDV2 and TRDJ2, with 12 nucleotides matching TRDD3. Germline V gene sequence: CDR1 GEAIGNYY, CDR2 EKD. V gave up 0 bases and J gave up 1 base; unmatched junction bases: 29. The CDR3 length is 26 residues. CDR3 sequence: CACDTGTHADHFFNTGGYLLTAQLFF. Here the CDR3 DNA reads TGTGCCTGTGACACCGGGACCCATGCCGATCACTTTTTCAATACTGGGGGATACCTTTTGACAGCACAACTCTTCTTT.

The rearrangement links TRDV1 to TRDJ1; 7 bases align to TRDD3. With 0 bases clipped from V and 2 bases from J, the junction kept 21 bases outside the gene matches. The CDR3 length is 21 residues. Per the germline V gene, CDR1 is TSWWSYY and CDR2 is QGS. CDR3 residues: CALGELVFPAPLGGKTDKLIF. The CDR3 nucleotides are TGTGCTCTTGGGGAACTGGTCTTCCCCGCACCCCTTGGGGGAAAGACCGATAAACTCATCTTT.

The chain combines TRDV1 with TRDJ1, with D possibly being TRDD2 or TRDD3 (6 bases each). Germline V CDR1 and CDR2: TSWWSYY, QGS. The CDR3 runs to 24 residues. V was trimmed by 1 base and J by 0 bases, leaving 36 bases between them. CDR3 nucleotides: TGTGCTCTTGGGGAACACCTCAACCTCGGCCTTCCCGCGTACTGGGTGACTGACACCGATAAACTCATCTTT. Residues: CALGEHLNLGLPAYWVTDTDKLIF.

The genes are TRDV1 and TRDJ2; D remains ambiguous. Germline values: CDR1 TSWWSYY, CDR2 QGS. V was trimmed by 2 bases and J by 9 bases, leaving 16 bases between them. The CDR3 loop spans 15 amino acids. The CDR3 is CALGEFIQISTQLFF. CDR3 coding DNA: TGTGCTCTTGGGGAATTTATACAGATCTCAACACAACTCTTCTTT.

The chain links TRDV1 to TRDJ1, with TRDD3 matching over 10 bases. CDR1 and CDR2 (germline): TSWWSYY, QGS. This CDR3 region has 17 residues. Unmatched junction bases numbered 14, after V lost 2 bases and J lost 8 bases. CDR3 in DNA: TGTGCTCTTGGGGAAAGTATGTTACTGGGGGATTTTCACAAACTCATCTTT. It is translated as CALGESMLLGDFHKLIF.

The chain couples TRDV1 to TRDJ1; D is perhaps TRDD2 (9 bases). The CDR3 contains 20 residues. In germline, CDR1 is TSWWSYY, CDR2 QGS. V was pared by 3 bases and J by 3 bases, with 29 bases between. In nucleotides, the CDR3 is TGTGCTCTTGGGGACCGTCCAGCCTTCCTACGTGGGGGATTGCCCGATAAACTCATCTTT. This codes for CALGDRPAFLRGGLPDKLIF.

About this clone: Other nucleotide sequences in the sample specify the same CDR3. The V gene is TRDV1, the J gene TRDJ1; 11 bases fit TRDD3. CDR3 length: 21 residues. The junction had 18 bases not matched to a gene; V was cut back by 0 bases and J by 3 bases. The V gene's germline CDR1 is TSWWSYY and CDR2 QGS. The CDR3 loop is CALGELGLTTGGYLHADKLIF. In DNA form, the CDR3 reads TGTGCTCTTGGGGAACTCGGCCTCACTACTGGGGGATATCTGCACGCCGATAAACTCATCTTT.

The V call is TRDV1, the J call TRDJ1, with D perhaps TRDD3 (5 bases). Trimming left V 2 bases short and J 0 bases short, with 28 bases between. The germline CDR1 and CDR2 sequences are TSWWSYY and QGS. The CDR3 runs to 21 residues. The CDR3 DNA is TGTGCTCTTGGGGAATTACTCTTGCCCTTGGGGAGCAACCCTAACACCGATAAACTCATCTTT. Its translation: CALGELLLPLGSNPNTDKLIF.

This clone occurred a few times. V usage is TRDV1 and J usage is TRDJ1; 12 nucleotides line up with TRDD3. With V trimmed by 2 bases and J by 0 bases, 13 bases remained unmatched. The CDR3 covers 20 residues. CDR1 TSWWSYY and CDR2 QGS come from the germline V gene. For the CDR3, the DNA is TGTGCTCTTGGGGAATTCCCACCTACTGGGGGATACATGGACACCGATAAACTCATCTTT. It is translated as CALGEFPPTGGYMDTDKLIF.

The J gene is TRDJ1, the V gene TRDV1; TRDD3 matches 11 bases. CDR1 TSWWSYY and CDR2 QGS come from the germline V gene. This CDR3 spans 17 amino acids. Germline trimming cut 6 bases from V and 2 bases from J; bases unmatched to any gene: 11. CDR3 coding DNA: TGTGCTCTTGGCCTGGGGGATACTAATAAATGTACCGATAAACTCATCTTT. This codes for CALGLGDTNKCTDKLIF.

The chain recombines TRDV1 with TRDJ1; TRDD3 aligns across 7 bases. This CDR3 region has 21 residues. Germline-derived CDR1 and CDR2 are TSWWSYY and QGS. V was pared by 2 bases and J by 2 bases, with 23 bases of the junction left unmatched. CDR3 nucleotides: TGTGCTCTTGGGGAAGTGACGGGTTTCCCCCTATGTACTGGGGAGACCGATAAACTCATCTTT. It yields the protein CALGEVTGFPLCTGETDKLIF.

The genes are TRDV1 and TRDJ1; 12 bases map to TRDD3. Germline V gene lookup returns CDR1 TSWWSYY and CDR2 QGS. V lost 1 base, J lost 0 bases, and 27 bases stayed unmatched. This CDR3 is 25 amino acids long. CDR3 nucleotide sequence: TGTGCTCTTGGGGAACCTTCCTTAGTAACCGGAGCTGGGGGATACGTCTCACTGTACACCGATAAACTCATCTTT. Translating gives CALGEPSLVTGAGGYVSLYTDKLIF.

In its sample, this clone was seen once. The V gene is TRDV1, the J gene TRDJ1, with D perhaps TRDD2 (5 bases). This CDR3 has 21 amino acids. Germline V gene data show CDR1 as TSWWSYY and CDR2 as QGS. Trimming removed 0 bases from V and 0 bases from J, with 26 bases in between. The CDR3 loop reads CALGELPPMDVRPSYTDKLIF. The CDR3 nucleotides read TGTGCTCTTGGGGAACTCCCTCCTATGGACGTACGACCTTCATACACCGATAAACTCATCTTT.

The rearrangement links TRDV2 to TRDJ3; 7 bases agree with TRDD3. Trimming took 4 bases from V and 0 from J; bases not matched to a gene: 11. This CDR3 is built from 19 residues. Germline CDR1 reads GEAIGNYY; CDR2 reads EKD. CDR3 nucleotide sequence: TGTGCCTGTGAGCTGGGGGGTACTCCGAGCTCCTGGGACACCCGACAGATGTTTTTC. Translation: CACELGGTPSSWDTRQMFF.